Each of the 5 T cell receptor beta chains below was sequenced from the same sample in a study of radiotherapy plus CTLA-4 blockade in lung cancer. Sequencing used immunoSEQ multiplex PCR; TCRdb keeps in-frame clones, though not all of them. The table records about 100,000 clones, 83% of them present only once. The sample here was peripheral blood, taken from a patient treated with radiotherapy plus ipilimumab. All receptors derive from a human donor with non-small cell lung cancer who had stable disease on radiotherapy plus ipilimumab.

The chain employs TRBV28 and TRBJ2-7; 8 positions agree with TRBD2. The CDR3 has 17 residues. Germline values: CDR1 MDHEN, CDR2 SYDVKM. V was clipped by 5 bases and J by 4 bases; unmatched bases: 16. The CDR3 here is CASSPGRVTAGGYEQYF. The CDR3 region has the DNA TGTGCCAGCAGTCCCGGCAGGGTCACGGCGGGAGGTTACGAGCAGTACTTC.

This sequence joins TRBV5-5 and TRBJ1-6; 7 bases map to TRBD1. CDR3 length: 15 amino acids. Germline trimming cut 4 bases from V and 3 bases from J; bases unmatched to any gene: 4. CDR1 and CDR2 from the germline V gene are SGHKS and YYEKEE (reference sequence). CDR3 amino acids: CASSTNRGYNSPLHF. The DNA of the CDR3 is TGTGCCAGCAGCACAAACAGGGGCTATAATTCACCCCTCCACTTT.

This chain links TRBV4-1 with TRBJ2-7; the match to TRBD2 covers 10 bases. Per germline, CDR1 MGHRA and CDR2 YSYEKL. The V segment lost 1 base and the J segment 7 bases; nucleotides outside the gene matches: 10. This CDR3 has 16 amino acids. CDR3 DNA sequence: TGCGCCAGCAGCCAAGTCCTACTAGCGGGGACGGGGGAGCAGTACTTC. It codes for CASSQVLLAGTGEQYF.

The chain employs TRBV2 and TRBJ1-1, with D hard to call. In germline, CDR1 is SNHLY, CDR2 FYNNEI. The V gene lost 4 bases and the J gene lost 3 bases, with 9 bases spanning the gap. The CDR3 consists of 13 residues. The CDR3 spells CASSVMGYTEAFF. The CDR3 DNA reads TGTGCCAGCAGTGTAATGGGATACACTGAAGCTTTCTTT. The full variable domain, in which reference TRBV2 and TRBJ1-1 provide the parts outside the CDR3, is EPEVTQTPSHQVTQMGQEVILRCVPISNHLYFYWYRQILGQKVEFLVSFYNNEISEKSEIFDDQFSVERPDGSNFTLKIRSTKLEDSAMYFCASSVMGYTEAFFGQGTRLTVV.

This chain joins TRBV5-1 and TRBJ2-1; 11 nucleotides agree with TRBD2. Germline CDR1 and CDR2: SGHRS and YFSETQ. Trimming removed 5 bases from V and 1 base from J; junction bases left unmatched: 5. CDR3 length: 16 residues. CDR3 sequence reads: CASRLAGGLSYNEQFF. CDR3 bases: TGCGCCAGCAGGCTAGCGGGGGGCCTGTCCTACAATGAGCAGTTCTTC. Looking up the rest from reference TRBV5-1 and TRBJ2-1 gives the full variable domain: KAGVTQTPRYLIKTRGQQVTLSCSPISGHRSVSWYQQTPGQGLQFLFEYFSETQRNKGNFPGRFSGRQFSNSRSEMNVSTLELGDSALYLCASRLAGGLSYNEQFFGPGTRLTVL.